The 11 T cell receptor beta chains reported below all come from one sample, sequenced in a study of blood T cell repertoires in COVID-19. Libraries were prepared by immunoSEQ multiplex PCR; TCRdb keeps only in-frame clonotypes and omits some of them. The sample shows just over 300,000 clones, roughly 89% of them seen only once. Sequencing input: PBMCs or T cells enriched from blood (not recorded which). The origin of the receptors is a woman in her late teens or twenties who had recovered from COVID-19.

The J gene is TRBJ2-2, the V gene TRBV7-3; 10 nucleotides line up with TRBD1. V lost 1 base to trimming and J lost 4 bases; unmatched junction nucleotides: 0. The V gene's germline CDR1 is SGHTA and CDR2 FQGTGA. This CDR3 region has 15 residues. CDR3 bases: TGTGCCAGCAGCTTAAGGACAGGGGGCACCGGGGAGCTGTTTTTT. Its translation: CASSLRTGGTGELFF.

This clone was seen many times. The CDR3 DNA follows: TGTGCCAGCAGCGTAGCCGGGACAGGGCATAATTCACCCCTCCACTTT. Its protein is CASSVAGTGHNSPLHF. The chain joins TRBV9 to TRBJ1-6, with 9 bases fitting TRBD1. Germline CDR1 reads SGDLS; CDR2 reads YYNGEE. V dropped 0 bases and J dropped 5; count of bases not matched to a gene: 3. The CDR3 runs 16 residues.

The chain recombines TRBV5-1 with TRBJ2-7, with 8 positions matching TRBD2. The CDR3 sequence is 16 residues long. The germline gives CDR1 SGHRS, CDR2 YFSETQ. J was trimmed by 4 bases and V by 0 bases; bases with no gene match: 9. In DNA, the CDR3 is TGCGCCAGCAGCTTGGGCGGCGGGGGGCCGCTATACGAGCAGTACTTC. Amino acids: CASSLGGGGPLYEQYF.

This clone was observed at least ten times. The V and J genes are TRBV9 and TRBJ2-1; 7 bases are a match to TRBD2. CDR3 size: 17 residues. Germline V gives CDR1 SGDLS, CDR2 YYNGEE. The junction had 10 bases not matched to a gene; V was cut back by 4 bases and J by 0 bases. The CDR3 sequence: CASSSLPGGSSYNEQFF. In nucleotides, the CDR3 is TGTGCCAGCAGCTCTCTACCGGGGGGAAGCTCCTACAATGAGCAGTTCTTC.

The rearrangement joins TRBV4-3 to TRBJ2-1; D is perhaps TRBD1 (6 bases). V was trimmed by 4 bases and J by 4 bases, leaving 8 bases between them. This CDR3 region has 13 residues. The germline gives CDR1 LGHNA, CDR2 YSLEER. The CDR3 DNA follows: TGCGCCAGCAGCCGCCAGGGGTACAATGAGCAGTTCTTC. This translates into CASSRQGYNEQFF.

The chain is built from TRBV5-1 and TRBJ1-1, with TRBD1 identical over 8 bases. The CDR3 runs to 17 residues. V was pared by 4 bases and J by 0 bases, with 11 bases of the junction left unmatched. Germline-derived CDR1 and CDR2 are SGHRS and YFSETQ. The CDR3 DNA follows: TGCGCCAGCAGCCCCAAGGGCAGGGGGCTCCTGAACACTGAAGCTTTCTTT. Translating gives CASSPKGRGLLNTEAFF.

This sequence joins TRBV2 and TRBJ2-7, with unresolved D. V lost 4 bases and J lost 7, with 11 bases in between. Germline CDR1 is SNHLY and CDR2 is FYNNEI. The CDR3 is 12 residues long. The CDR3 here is CASSALTYEQYF. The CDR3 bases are TGTGCCAGCAGTGCTTTGACTTATGAGCAGTACTTC.

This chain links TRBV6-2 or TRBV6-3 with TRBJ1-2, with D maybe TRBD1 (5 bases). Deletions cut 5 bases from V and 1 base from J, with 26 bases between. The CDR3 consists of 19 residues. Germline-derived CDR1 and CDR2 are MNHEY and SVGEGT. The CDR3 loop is CASSDRQYRDLLGNYGYTF. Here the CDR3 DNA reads TGTGCCAGCAGTGATCGACAGTACCGAGACCTCCTTGGTAACTATGGCTACACCTTC.

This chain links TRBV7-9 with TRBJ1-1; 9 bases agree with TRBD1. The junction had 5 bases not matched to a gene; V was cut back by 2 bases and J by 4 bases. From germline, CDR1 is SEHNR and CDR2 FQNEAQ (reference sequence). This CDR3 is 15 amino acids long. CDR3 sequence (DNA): TGTGCCAGCAGCTTATCCCCGACAGGGGGCACTGAAGCTTTCTTT. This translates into CASSLSPTGGTEAFF.

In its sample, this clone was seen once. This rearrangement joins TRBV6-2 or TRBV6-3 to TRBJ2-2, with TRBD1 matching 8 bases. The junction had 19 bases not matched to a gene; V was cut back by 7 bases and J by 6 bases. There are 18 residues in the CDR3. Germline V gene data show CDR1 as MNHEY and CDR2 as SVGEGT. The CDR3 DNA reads TGTGCCAGCACTTATCGGGACAGGTTCCAGTGGAGCGCCGGGGAGCTGTTTTTT. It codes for CASTYRDRFQWSAGELFF.

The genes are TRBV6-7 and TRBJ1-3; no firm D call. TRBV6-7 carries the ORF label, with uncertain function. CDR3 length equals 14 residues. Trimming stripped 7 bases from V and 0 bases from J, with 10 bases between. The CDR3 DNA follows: TGTGCCAGCAAGGCGGAGAGCTCTGGAAACACCATATATTTT. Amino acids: CASKAESSGNTIYF.